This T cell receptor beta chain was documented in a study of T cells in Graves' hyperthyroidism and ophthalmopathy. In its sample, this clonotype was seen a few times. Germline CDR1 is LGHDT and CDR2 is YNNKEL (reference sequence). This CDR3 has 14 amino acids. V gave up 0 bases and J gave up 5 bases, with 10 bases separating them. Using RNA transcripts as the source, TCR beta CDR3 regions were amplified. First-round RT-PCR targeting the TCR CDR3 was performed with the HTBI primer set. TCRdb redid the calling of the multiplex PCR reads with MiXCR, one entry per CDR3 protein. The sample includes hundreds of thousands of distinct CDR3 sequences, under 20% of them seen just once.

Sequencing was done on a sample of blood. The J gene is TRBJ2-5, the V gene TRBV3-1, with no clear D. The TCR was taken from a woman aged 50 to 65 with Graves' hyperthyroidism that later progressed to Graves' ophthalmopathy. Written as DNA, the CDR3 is TGTGCCAGCAGCCAAGAAGGCTGGCGGGAGACCCAGTACTTC. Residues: CASSQEGWRETQYF.